These 24 T cell receptor beta chains share one sample of origin, sequenced in a study of CD8+ T cells in alopecia areata. Treatment here: oral pan-JAK inhibitor, 5-10 mg twice daily. Investigators isolated RNA and reverse transcribed it into cDNA to act as the sequencing template. Libraries were prepared by immunoSEQ multiplex PCR; TCRdb keeps only in-frame clonotypes and omits some of them. This table has about 210,000 clones, about 57% appearing once. Material: CD4+ T cells sorted from blood, obtained at week 4, from a patient treated with tofacitinib. Every receptor here comes from a human donor with alopecia areata.

J is TRBJ2-1 and V is TRBV4-1, with D possibly being TRBD1 (6 bases). This CDR3 is 20 amino acids long. CDR1 is MGHRA and CDR2 is YSYEKL in the germline V gene. The V end lost 3 bases, the J end lost 1 base, and 25 bases lay between the germline ends. The CDR3 DNA reads TGCGCCAGCAGCCACGTGGACACGGGTACAGGGATAGGGTCCTACAATGAGCAGTTCTTC. Protein sequence: CASSHVDTGTGIGSYNEQFF.

CDR3 protein: CSAGYGTDSPLHF. The CDR3 DNA follows: TGCAGCGCCGGATACGGGACGGATTCACCCCTCCACTTT. The V call is TRBV29-1, the J call TRBJ1-6, with D tentatively TRBD1 (5 bases). Germline values: CDR1 SQVTM, CDR2 ANQGSEA. The CDR3 contains 13 residues. Trimming cost V 7 bases and J 8 bases, with 15 bases left between them.

The sample holds one count of this clone. The chain has TRBV7-9 and TRBJ1-6; D gene ambiguous. Trimming took off 5 bases at V and 6 bases at J, with 11 bases between the two ends. The CDR3 has 14 amino acids. The germline V gene has CDR1 SEHNR and CDR2 FQNEAQ (reference sequence). The CDR3 coding sequence is TGTGCCAGCAGCCGGGAGCAGCCTAATTCACCCCTCCACTTT. Translating gives CASSREQPNSPLHF.

To note about this clone: Other DNA sequences in this sample translate to the same CDR3. This chain connects TRBV29-1 to TRBJ1-1, with TRBD1 as a possible D gene (5 bases). The CDR3 contains 12 residues. Germline CDR1 SQVTM, CDR2 ANQGSEA. V was clipped by 6 bases and J by 1 base, with 9 bases between them. The CDR3 sequence is CSVGGRNTEAFF. For the CDR3, the DNA is TGCAGCGTGGGGGGTAGGAACACTGAAGCTTTCTTT.

The chain joins TRBV7-9 to TRBJ2-7; D is unclear. The CDR3 consists of 16 residues. With 2 bases removed from V and 9 bases from J, the gap between germline ends came to 23 bases. CDR1 is SEHNR and CDR2 is FQNEAQ in the germline V gene (reference sequence). The CDR3 nucleotides are TGTGCCAGCAGCTTATTCGGTCCCCGAGAGGAGTCCGGGCAGTACTTC. Residues: CASSLFGPREESGQYF. Full variable domain (outside the CDR3, taken from reference TRBV7-9 and TRBJ2-7): DTGVSQNPRHKITKRGQNVTFRCDPISEHNRLYWYRQTLGQGPEFLTYFQNEAQLEKSRLLSDRFSAERPKGSFSTLEIQRTEQGDSAMYLCASSLFGPREESGQYFGPGTRLTVT.

This clone appeared a few times. The V call is TRBV11-2, the J call TRBJ1-2, with D uncertain. Germline CDR1 SGHAT, CDR2 FQNNGV. Trimming left V 1 base short and J 5 bases short, with 5 bases between. CDR3 length equals 12 residues. This CDR3 is CASSLGAYGYTF. Here the CDR3 DNA reads TGTGCCAGCAGCTTAGGAGCTTATGGCTACACCTTC.

The rearrangement links TRBV5-1 to TRBJ1-6, with D perhaps TRBD1 (6 bases). The CDR3 contains 14 residues. Germline values: CDR1 SGHRS, CDR2 YFSETQ. V gave up 0 bases and J gave up 9 bases, with 10 bases separating them. CDR3 DNA: TGCGCCAGCAGCTTGGAGGGGGGAATTTCACCCCTCCACTTT. Translated, it gives CASSLEGGISPLHF.

Only a few counts were recorded for this clone. The chain has TRBV30 and TRBJ1-5, with D tentatively TRBD1 (6 bases). Trimming pared 2 bases from V and 4 bases from J, leaving 9 bases between. Germline V gene data show CDR1 as GTSNPN and CDR2 as SVGIG (reference sequence). The CDR3 has 13 residues. CDR3 nucleotides: TGTGCCTGGAGTAGCACAGGGAATCAGCCCCAGCATTTT. This translates into CAWSSTGNQPQHF.

The V and J genes are TRBV7-9 and TRBJ1-2, with 8 bases that match TRBD1. The J segment lost 4 bases and the V segment lost 5 bases, leaving 9 bases of the junction unmatched. The germline gives CDR1 SEHNR, CDR2 FQNEAQ (reference sequence). The CDR3 totals 15 residues. This chain's CDR3 is CASSARTGRTYGYTF. CDR3 coding DNA: TGTGCCAGCAGCGCCCGGACAGGGAGGACCTATGGCTACACCTTC.

The chain couples TRBV20-1 to TRBJ1-2; unclear D gene. Germline assignment: CDR1 DFQATT and CDR2 SNEGSKA (reference sequence). The CDR3 extends over 10 amino acids. Trimming took 6 bases from V and 7 from J, leaving 9 bases between them. The CDR3, as DNA: TGCAGTGCCCCGGGAGGTGGCTACACCTTC. As protein: CSAPGGGYTF.

This clone has only a few counts. CDR3 DNA: TGCAGCGTTGGCTCCAGGGGAGCGCCTAGCACAGATACGCAGTATTTT. Translating gives CSVGSRGAPSTDTQYF. The rearrangement links TRBV29-1 to TRBJ2-3; possible D gene TRBD1, 6 bases. The V gene lost 4 bases and the J gene lost 0 bases, with 17 bases spanning the gap. The CDR3 covers 16 residues. Germline V gene lookup returns CDR1 SQVTM and CDR2 ANQGSEA.

This rearrangement joins TRBV28 to TRBJ1-2, with TRBD1 identical over 7 bases. CDR3 length equals 15 residues. Germline CDR1 MDHEN, CDR2 SYDVKM. J gave up 1 base and V 1 base, and 3 bases lay outside the gene matches. CDR3 protein: CASSLLTGVNYGYTF. CDR3 coding DNA: TGTGCCAGCAGTTTATTAACAGGGGTTAACTATGGCTACACCTTC.

This clone was counted ten times or more. The CDR3, as DNA: TGTGCCAGCAGCTTGGATGTCACAGAAAGGCATGGCTACACCTTC. Translation gives CASSLDVTERHGYTF. This chain uses TRBV5-6 with TRBJ1-2; no clear D gene. The CDR3 spans 15 residues. V was clipped by 0 bases and J by 6 bases, with 15 bases between them. The germline V gene encodes CDR1 SGHDT and CDR2 YYEEEE.

This chain joins TRBV5-1 and TRBJ2-2, with TRBD2 as a possible D gene (6 bases). Trimming cost V 7 bases and J 4 bases, with 11 bases left between them. Germline CDR1 and CDR2: SGHRS and YFSETQ. The CDR3 has 13 amino acids. The DNA for the CDR3 is TGCGCCAGCGCCCCGGAGGGCACCGGGGAGCTGTTTTTT. Amino acids: CASAPEGTGELFF.

The V call is TRBV7-3, the J call TRBJ2-1; 8 bases are shared with TRBD2. The CDR3 covers 16 residues. CDR1 is SGHTA, CDR2 FQGTGA, per germline. Trimming removed 6 bases from V and 4 bases from J; junction bases left unmatched: 11. Written as DNA, the CDR3 is TGTGCCAGCAGTCCGTTGCGGGGGGTTCTATACAATGAGCAGTTCTTC. It specifies CASSPLRGVLYNEQFF.

This clone has a single count. The chain joins TRBV9 to TRBJ2-3, with TRBD2 matching over 8 bases. The CDR3 covers 15 residues. Per germline, CDR1 SGDLS and CDR2 YYNGEE. V lost 5 bases and J lost 0; bases outside the gene matches: 5. The CDR3 here is CASRSGTRSTDTQYF. The CDR3 DNA reads TGTGCCAGCAGATCCGGGACTAGGAGCACAGATACGCAGTATTTT.

This clone was counted a few times. This chain joins TRBV10-3 and TRBJ1-6, with 7 bases matching TRBD1. The CDR3 sequence is 13 residues long. The germline V gene has CDR1 ENHRY and CDR2 SYGVKD. Trimming cost V 11 bases and J 8 bases; bases outside gene matches: 9. The CDR3 DNA follows: TGTGCCGCCGTACGGGACAGAGATTCACCCCTCCACTTT. It encodes CAAVRDRDSPLHF.

The J gene is TRBJ2-5, the V gene TRBV29-1; tentatively, D is TRBD2 (5 bases). V lost 6 bases and J 1 base, leaving 12 bases between the germline ends. This CDR3 is 13 amino acids long. CDR1 SQVTM and CDR2 ANQGSEA come from the germline V gene. CDR3 in DNA: TGCAGCGTGGCTAGACTATTCCAAGAGACCCAGTACTTC. As protein: CSVARLFQETQYF.

This sequence joins TRBV27 and TRBJ1-4, with 8 positions matching TRBD1. Germline V lookup: CDR1 MNHEY, CDR2 SMNVEV (reference sequence). V gave up 5 bases and J gave up 3 bases; unmatched junction bases: 5. The CDR3 totals 15 residues. The CDR3 nucleotides read TGTGCCAGCAGTGCTCAGACAGGGGCTAATGAAAAACTGTTTTTT. As protein: CASSAQTGANEKLFF.

This chain connects TRBV29-1 to TRBJ2-7, with D perhaps matching TRBD1 (7 bases). Germline assignment: CDR1 SQVTM and CDR2 ANQGSEA. V gave up 6 bases and J gave up 1 base, with 10 bases separating them. CDR3 length: 12 residues. The DNA of the CDR3 is TGCAGCGTGGCGGGACAGTCCTACGAGCAGTACTTC. This codes for CSVAGQSYEQYF.

The chain recombines TRBV30 with TRBJ1-1; tentatively, D is TRBD1 (5 bases). The CDR3 totals 13 residues. Germline V gives CDR1 GTSNPN, CDR2 SVGIG (reference sequence). V shed 3 bases and J shed 2 bases, with 10 bases lying between them. CDR3 nucleotides: TGTGCCTGGAGGATCAGGGTAAACACTGAAGCTTTCTTT. Amino acid sequence: CAWRIRVNTEAFF.

This clone was seen only once. The rearrangement links TRBV30 to TRBJ1-6; D is possibly TRBD1 (6 bases). Germline V gene sequence: CDR1 GTSNPN, CDR2 SVGIG (reference sequence). The CDR3 has 15 residues. Deletions cut 2 bases from V and 6 bases from J, with 14 bases between. The CDR3 DNA reads as TGTGCCTGGAGTAGCCCGGGGGCCATTAATTCACCCCTCCACTTT. It specifies CAWSSPGAINSPLHF.

The sample holds a few counts of this clone. V usage is TRBV10-2 and J usage is TRBJ1-5; 9 nucleotides match TRBD1. This CDR3 comprises 16 residues. V lost 3 bases and J lost 4; bases outside the gene matches: 7. Germline CDR1 is WSHSY and CDR2 is SAAADI. CDR3 sequence: CASSDGGQGWNQPQHF. CDR3 in DNA: TGCGCCAGCAGTGATGGGGGACAGGGATGGAATCAGCCCCAGCATTTT.

The V call is TRBV14, the J call TRBJ1-2; 8 bases are a match to TRBD1. Germline loops: CDR1 SGHDN, CDR2 FVKESK. The length of the CDR3 is 16 residues. V lost 1 base, J lost 4 bases, and 8 bases stayed unmatched. CDR3 nucleotide sequence: TGTGCCAGCAGCCAAGGGGACAGGACGTTTCGCTATGGCTACACCTTC. Translating gives CASSQGDRTFRYGYTF.